This T cell receptor (beta chain) was sequenced during a study of beta chain features in type 1 diabetes. This CDR3 region has 12 residues. Trimming cost V 5 bases and J 6 bases; bases outside gene matches: 4. Germline CDR1 reads SQVTM; CDR2 reads ANQGSEA. Study-wide points: In these data, an HLA type influence on TCRB rearrangement remained unresolved. In type 1 diabetes patients, VDJ junctions had fewer insertions; deletions at these junctions were more frequent.

The sequenced template was cDNA made from the entire isolated RNA. For naive, central memory and regulatory T cell samples, reads averaged approximately 3.9 million. Generated by immunoSEQ multiplex PCR, the TCRdb table keeps only in-frame clones and is missing some. The profile shows around 200,000 clones, about 13% of them singletons. In this sample, this clone turned up a few times. Its antigen is currently unknown. It was via CD45RO/CCR7/CD25/CD127/CD95/CD27 that CD4+ naive, central memory, regulatory and stem cell-like memory cells were sorted. Material for sequencing was central memory CD4+ T cells from blood. This chain links TRBV29-1 with TRBJ1-2; 9 bases fit TRBD1. The source of this sequence is a woman under 30 in good health. CDR3 amino acids: CSVLQGAHGYTF. DNA for the CDR3: TGCAGCGTTTTACAGGGGGCCCATGGCTACACCTTC.